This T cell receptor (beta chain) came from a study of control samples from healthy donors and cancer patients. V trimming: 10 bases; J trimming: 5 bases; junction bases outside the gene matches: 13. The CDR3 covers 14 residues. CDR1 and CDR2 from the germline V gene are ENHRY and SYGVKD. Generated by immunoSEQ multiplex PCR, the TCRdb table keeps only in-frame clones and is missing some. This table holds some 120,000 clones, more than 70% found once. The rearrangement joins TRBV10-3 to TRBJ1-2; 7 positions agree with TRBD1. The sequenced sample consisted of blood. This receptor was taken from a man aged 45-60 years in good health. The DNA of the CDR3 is TGTGCCACCTTTGACGGGACAGAGCTTTATGGCTACACCTTC. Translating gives CATFDGTELYGYTF.